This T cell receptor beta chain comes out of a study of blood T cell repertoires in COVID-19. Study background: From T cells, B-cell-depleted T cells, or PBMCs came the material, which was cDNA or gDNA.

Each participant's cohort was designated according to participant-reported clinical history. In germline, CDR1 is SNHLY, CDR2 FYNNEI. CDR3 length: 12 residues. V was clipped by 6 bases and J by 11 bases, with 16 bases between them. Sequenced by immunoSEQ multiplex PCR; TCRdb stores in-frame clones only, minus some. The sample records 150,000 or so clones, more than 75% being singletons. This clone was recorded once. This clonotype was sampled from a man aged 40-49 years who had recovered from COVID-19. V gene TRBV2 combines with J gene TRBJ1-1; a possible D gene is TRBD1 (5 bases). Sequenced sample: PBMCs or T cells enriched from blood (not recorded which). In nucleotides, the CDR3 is TGTGCCAGCAGACTGACAGCCTCTGGGGCTTTCTTT. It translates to CASRLTASGAFF.